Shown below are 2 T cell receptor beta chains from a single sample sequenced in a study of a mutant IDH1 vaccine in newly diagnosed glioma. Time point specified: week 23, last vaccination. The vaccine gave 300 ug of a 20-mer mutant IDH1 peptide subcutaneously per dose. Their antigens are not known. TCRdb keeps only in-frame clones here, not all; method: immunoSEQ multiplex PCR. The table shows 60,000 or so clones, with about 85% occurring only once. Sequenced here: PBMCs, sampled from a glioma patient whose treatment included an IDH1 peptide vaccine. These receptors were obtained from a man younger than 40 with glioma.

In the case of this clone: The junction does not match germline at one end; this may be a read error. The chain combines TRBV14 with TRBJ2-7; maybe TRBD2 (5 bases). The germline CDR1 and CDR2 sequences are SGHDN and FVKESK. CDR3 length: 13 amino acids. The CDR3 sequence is CASSQEVTRNLNF. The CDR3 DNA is TGTGCCAGCAGCCAAGAGGTTACTAGAAACCTCAACTTC.

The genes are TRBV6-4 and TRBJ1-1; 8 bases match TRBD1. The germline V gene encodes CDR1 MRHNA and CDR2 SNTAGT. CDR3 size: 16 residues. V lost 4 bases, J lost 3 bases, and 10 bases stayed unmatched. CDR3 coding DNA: TGTGCCAGCAGTGCCGAAGGACAGGGAGGGGACACTGAAGCTTTCTTT. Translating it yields CASSAEGQGGDTEAFF.